This T cell receptor (beta chain) stems from a study of blood T cell repertoires in COVID-19. Across the study: Italy, Spain and the United States were the sources of the convalescent and acute COVID-19 samples.

This clone was seen at least ten times. In the authors' methods: Reference gene primer amplification yielded estimated nucleated cell counts. Generated by immunoSEQ multiplex PCR, the TCRdb table keeps only in-frame clones and is missing some. The D gene and trimming were derived from the DNA, and the V and J assignments and clone size from that table. In the table there are about 250,000 clones, 80% to 90% of which are singletons. The CDR3 is 15 amino acids. The germline V and J ends were trimmed by 3 bases and 4 bases, with 12 bases remaining between them. Germline CDR1 LGHDT, CDR2 YNNKEL (reference sequence).

This receptor was obtained from a man between 18 and 29 years old who had recovered from COVID-19. The material sequenced was PBMCs or T cells enriched from blood (not recorded which). The chain uses TRBV3-1 (or the pseudogene TRBV3-2) and TRBJ1-4, with D possibly TRBD1 on 5 matching bases. This CDR3 is CASSHAQVLNEKLFF. CDR3 sequence (DNA): TGTGCCAGCAGCCACGCACAGGTGCTTAATGAAAAACTGTTTTTT.